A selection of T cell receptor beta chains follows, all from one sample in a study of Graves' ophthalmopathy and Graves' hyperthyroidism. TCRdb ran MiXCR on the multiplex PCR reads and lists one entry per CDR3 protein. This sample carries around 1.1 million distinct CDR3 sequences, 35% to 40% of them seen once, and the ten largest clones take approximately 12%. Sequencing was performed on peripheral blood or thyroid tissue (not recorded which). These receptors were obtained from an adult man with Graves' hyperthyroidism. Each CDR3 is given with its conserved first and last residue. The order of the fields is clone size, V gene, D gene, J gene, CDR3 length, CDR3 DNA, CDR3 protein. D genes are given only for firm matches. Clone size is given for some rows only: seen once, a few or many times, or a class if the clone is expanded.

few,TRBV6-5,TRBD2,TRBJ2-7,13,TGTGCCAGCAGGTTCGCGGGAGCGTACGAGCAGTACTTC,CASRFAGAYEQYF
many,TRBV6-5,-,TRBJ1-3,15,TGTGCCAGCAGCCCCAGTGACTCCTCTGGAAACACCATATATTTT,CASSPSDSSGNTIYF
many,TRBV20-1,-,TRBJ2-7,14,TGCAGTGCTAGTAGACAGGCCCGTACCTACGAGCAGTACTTC,CSASRQARTYEQYF
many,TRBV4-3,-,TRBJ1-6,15,TGCGCCAGCAGCCAAGTAAGACAGGACGGTTCACCCCTCCACTTT,CASSQVRQDGSPLHF
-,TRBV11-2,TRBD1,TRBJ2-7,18,TGTACCAGCAGCTTACAGGGGGGCTCAACAGGGATTCCCTACGAGCAGTACTTC,CTSSLQGGSTGIPYEQYF
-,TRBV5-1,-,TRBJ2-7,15,TGCGCCAGCAGCTTGGACCCTCAACGCTCCTACGAGCAGTACTTC,CASSLDPQRSYEQYF
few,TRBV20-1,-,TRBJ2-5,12,TGCAGTGCAACCCGACCCCAAGAGACCCAGTACTTC,CSATRPQETQYF
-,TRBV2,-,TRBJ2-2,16,TGTGCCAGCAGTGAAGCGGAGGCAGGGCTCACCGGGGAGCTGTTTTTT,CASSEAEAGLTGELFF
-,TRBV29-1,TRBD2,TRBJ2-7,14,TGCAGCGTTGAAAAGACTAGCGGGGGGATAAGGCAGTACTTC,CSVEKTSGGIRQYF
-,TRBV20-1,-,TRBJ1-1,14,TGCAGTGCTCGCTCGGGGGGGATGAACACTGAAGCTTTCTTT,CSARSGGMNTEAFF
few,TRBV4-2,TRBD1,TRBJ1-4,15,TGTGCCAGCAGCCAAGAGACAGGGCCGGGGGAAAAACTGTTTTTT,CASSQETGPGEKLFF
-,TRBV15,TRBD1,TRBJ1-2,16,TGTGCCACCAGGGGACAGGGACCCCCCGAGGACTATGGCTACACCTTC,CATRGQGPPEDYGYTF
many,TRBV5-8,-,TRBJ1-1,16,TGTGCCAGCAGCTTGTTTGGCACCAGCCCACACACTGAAGCTTTCTTT,CASSLFGTSPHTEAFF
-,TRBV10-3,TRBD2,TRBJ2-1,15,TGTGCCATCAGTGGACTAGCGGGAGTGAACGATGAGCAGTTCTTC,CAISGLAGVNDEQFF
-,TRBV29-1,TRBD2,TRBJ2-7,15,TGCAGCGTTTCGCGTAGCGGGGGGGTCACCTACGAGCAGTACTTC,CSVSRSGGVTYEQYF
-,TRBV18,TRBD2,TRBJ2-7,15,TGTGCCAGCTTCCCGACTAGCGGAGCCCAGTACGAGCAGTACTTC,CASFPTSGAQYEQYF
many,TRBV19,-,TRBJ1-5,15,TGTGCCAGTACCCCGCAGGGATTTAGCAATCAGCCCCAGCATTTT,CASTPQGFSNQPQHF
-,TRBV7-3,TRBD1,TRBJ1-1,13,TGTGCCAGCAGTTCACAATGGGACAGTGAAGCTTTCTTT,CASSSQWDSEAFF
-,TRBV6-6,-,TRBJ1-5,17,TGTGCCAGCAGTTACCACCGACCAGGCAGGGAGTCTCAGCCCCAGCATTTT,CASSYHRPGRESQPQHF
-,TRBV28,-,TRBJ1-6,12,TGTGCCAGCAGTTTGCAGCATTCACCCCTCCACTTT,CASSLQHSPLHF
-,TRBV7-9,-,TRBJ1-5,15,TGTGCCAGCAGCACCAGTGACCAGAAAAATCAGCCCCAGCATTTT,CASSTSDQKNQPQHF
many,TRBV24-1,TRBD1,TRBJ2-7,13,TGTGCCACCTTTAGAAGACAGGGCTACGAGCAGTACTTC,CATFRRQGYEQYF
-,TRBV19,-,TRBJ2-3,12,TGTGCCACCGTGGGCGGGACAGATACGCAGTATTTT,CATVGGTDTQYF